These T cell receptor beta chains were read from a single sample in a study of blood T cell repertoires in COVID-19. This table comes from immunoSEQ multiplex PCR, and its TCRdb copy is limited to in-frame clones, with some not included. Of 310,000 or so clones listed, about 87% are singletons. The sample was PBMCs or T cells enriched from blood (not recorded which). The receptors originated from a woman younger than 35 who had recovered from COVID-19. Both conserved end residues are part of each CDR3. The D gene is left open where the match is weak. Rows may omit the clone size; those that give it use once, few, many or a size class.

v_call	j_call	clone_size	d_call	cdr3_aa	cdr3_nt
TRBV29-1	TRBJ2-3	NA	NA	CSVVRVARGTQYF	TGCAGCGTTGTTCGGGTGGCGCGAGGTACGCAGTATTTT
TRBV14	TRBJ1-4	NA	NA	CASSQTARRPHEKLFF	TGTGCCAGCAGCCAAACCGCTAGGAGACCGCACGAAAAACTGTTTTTT
TRBV29-1	TRBJ1-5	NA	NA	CSVGGGVGSNQPQHF	TGCAGCGTTGGTGGAGGGGTGGGGAGCAATCAGCCCCAGCATTTT
TRBV24-1	TRBJ1-2	NA	NA	CATSDLGDYGYTF	TGTGCCACCAGTGATTTAGGAGACTATGGCTACACCTTC
TRBV11-3	TRBJ1-5	once	NA	CASSSYRDPNQPQHF	TGTGCCAGCAGCTCTTACAGGGACCCCAATCAGCCCCAGCATTTT
TRBV7-3	TRBJ2-7	NA	TRBD2	CASSSSGSSGGSYEQYF	TGTGCCAGCAGCTCAAGCGGCTCTAGCGGGGGCTCCTACGAGCAGTACTTC
TRBV28	TRBJ2-7	NA	TRBD1	CASSYKTGPIAYEQYF	TGTGCCAGCAGTTACAAGACAGGGCCTATTGCCTACGAGCAGTACTTC
TRBV20-1	TRBJ2-3	NA	TRBD2	CSATSGGAQYF	TGCAGTGCAACTAGCGGGGGGGCGCAGTATTTT
TRBV4-3	TRBJ2-5	once	TRBD2	CASSPLAGYEQETQYF	TGCGCCAGCAGCCCTCTAGCGGGATATGAACAAGAGACCCAGTACTTC
TRBV28	TRBJ2-5	NA	NA	CASSLGGAERTQYF	TGTGCCAGCAGTTTAGGGGGGGCTGAGCGGACCCAGTACTTC
TRBV28	TRBJ2-7	NA	NA	CASSCLTMCPYEQYF	TGTGCCAGCAGTTGCTTGACTATGTGCCCCTACGAGCAGTACTTC
TRBV3-1/TRBV3-2	TRBJ2-7	NA	NA	CASSQNSGEQYF	TGTGCCAGCAGCCAAAATAGTGGCGAGCAGTACTTC
TRBV11-2	TRBJ2-7	few	TRBD2	CASRTGTSGRLYEQYF	TGTGCCAGCAGGACCGGGACTAGCGGGAGGTTGTACGAGCAGTACTTC
TRBV20-1	TRBJ2-3	NA	NA	CSASDSGGKTSTDTQYF	TGCAGTGCTAGTGATTCCGGAGGGAAAACTAGCACAGATACGCAGTATTTT
TRBV19	TRBJ2-7	NA	TRBD2	CASRLQDSGGAYEQYF	TGTGCCAGTAGACTCCAGGATAGCGGGGGGGCCTACGAGCAGTACTTC
TRBV14	TRBJ2-7	NA	TRBD1	CASSQRTGPYEQYF	TGTGCCAGCAGCCAGAGGACAGGACCCTACGAGCAGTACTTC
TRBV10-3	TRBJ1-2	NA	NA	CAISDSGKHYGYTF	TGTGCCATCAGTGACTCAGGGAAGCACTATGGCTACACCTTC
TRBV2	TRBJ2-7	NA	NA	CASSVPISYEQYF	TGTGCCAGCAGTGTTCCAATCTCCTACGAGCAGTACTTC
TRBV2	TRBJ1-1	NA	NA	CASSGWGGGFF	TGTGCCAGCAGCGGCTGGGGCGGGGGTTTCTTT
TRBV30	TRBJ1-2	NA	TRBD1	CAWRRQGGNGYTF	TGTGCCTGGAGAAGGCAGGGGGGCAACGGCTACACCTTC
TRBV19	TRBJ2-7	NA	NA	CASSIDAATGRSYEQYF	TGTGCCAGTAGTATAGATGCCGCCACAGGGCGGTCCTACGAGCAGTACTTC
TRBV7-6	TRBJ2-1	NA	TRBD1	CASSLELGMGQGPYNEQFF	TGTGCCAGCAGCTTAGAACTTGGAATGGGACAGGGTCCCTACAATGAGCAGTTCTTC
TRBV14	TRBJ1-2	NA	NA	CASSQDWAQTNYGYTF	TGTGCCAGCAGCCAAGATTGGGCGCAGACTAACTATGGCTACACCTTC
TRBV6-5	TRBJ1-6	NA	NA	CASTLTGVSPLHF	TGTGCCAGCACCCTAACGGGTGTCTCACCCCTCCACTTT
TRBV11-3	TRBJ2-7	NA	TRBD1	CASSLVTGVEQYF	TGTGCCAGCAGCTTAGTCACAGGGGTCGAGCAGTACTTC
TRBV3-1/TRBV3-2	TRBJ2-1	NA	TRBD2	CASSPENWGGGNNEQFF	TGTGCCAGCAGCCCAGAGAATTGGGGCGGGGGGAACAATGAGCAGTTCTTC
TRBV14	TRBJ2-7	NA	TRBD2	CASSQVGLAYEQYF	TGTGCCAGCAGCCAAGTGGGACTAGCTTACGAGCAGTACTTC
TRBV6-5	TRBJ1-5	NA	NA	CASSYSGQGGQPQHF	TGTGCCAGCAGTTACTCGGGGCAGGGAGGGCAGCCCCAGCATTTT